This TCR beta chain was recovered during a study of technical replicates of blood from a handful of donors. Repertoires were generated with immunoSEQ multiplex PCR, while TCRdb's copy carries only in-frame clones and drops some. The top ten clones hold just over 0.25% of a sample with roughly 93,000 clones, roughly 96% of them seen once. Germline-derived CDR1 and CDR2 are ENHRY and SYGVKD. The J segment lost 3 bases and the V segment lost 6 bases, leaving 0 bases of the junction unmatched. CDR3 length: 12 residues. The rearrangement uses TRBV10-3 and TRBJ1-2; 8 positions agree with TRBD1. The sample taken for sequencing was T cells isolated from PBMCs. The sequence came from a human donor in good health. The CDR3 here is CAIRQGDYGYTF. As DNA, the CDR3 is TGTGCCATCAGACAGGGGGACTATGGCTACACCTTC.